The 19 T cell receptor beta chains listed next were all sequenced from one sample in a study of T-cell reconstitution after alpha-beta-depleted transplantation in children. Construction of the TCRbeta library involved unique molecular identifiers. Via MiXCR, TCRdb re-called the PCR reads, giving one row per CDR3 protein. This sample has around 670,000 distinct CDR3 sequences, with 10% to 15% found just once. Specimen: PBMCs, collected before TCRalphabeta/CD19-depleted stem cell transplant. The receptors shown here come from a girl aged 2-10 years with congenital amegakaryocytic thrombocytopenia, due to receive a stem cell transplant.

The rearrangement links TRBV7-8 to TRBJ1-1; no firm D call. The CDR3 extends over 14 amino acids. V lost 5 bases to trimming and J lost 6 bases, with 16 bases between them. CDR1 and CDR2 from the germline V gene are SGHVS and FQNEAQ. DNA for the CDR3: TGTGCCAGCAGCCCTGATAACGGATGGGCTGAAGCTTTCTTT. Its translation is CASSPDNGWAEAFF. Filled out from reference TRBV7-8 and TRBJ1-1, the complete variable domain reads GAGVSQSPRYKVAKRGQDVALRCDPISGHVSLFWYQQALGQGPEFLTYFQNEAQLDKSGLPSDRFFAERPEGSVSTLKIQRTQQEDSAVYLCASSPDNGWAEAFFGQGTRLTVV.

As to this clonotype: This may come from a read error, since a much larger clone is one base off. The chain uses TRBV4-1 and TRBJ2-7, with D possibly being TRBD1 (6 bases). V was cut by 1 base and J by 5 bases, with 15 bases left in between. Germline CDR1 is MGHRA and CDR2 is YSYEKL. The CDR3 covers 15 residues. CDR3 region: CASSQAGQLGNEQYF. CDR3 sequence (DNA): TGCGCCAGCAGCCAAGCAGGACAGCTTGGGAACGAGCAGTACTTC.

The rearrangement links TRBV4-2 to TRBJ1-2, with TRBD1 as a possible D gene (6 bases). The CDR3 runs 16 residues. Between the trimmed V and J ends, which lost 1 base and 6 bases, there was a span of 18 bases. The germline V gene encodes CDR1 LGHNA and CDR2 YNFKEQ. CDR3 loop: CASSQVRGGGYDGYTF. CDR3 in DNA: TGTGCCAGCAGCCAAGTTAGGGGAGGGGGGTATGATGGCTACACCTTC.

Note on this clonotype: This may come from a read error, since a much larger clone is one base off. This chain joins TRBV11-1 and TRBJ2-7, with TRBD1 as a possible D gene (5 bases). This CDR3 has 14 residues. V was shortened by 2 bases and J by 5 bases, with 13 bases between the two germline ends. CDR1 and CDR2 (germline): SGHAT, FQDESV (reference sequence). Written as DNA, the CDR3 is TGTGCCAGCAGCTTACCGGCAGGGCCCAACGAGCAGTACTTC. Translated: CASSLPAGPNEQYF.

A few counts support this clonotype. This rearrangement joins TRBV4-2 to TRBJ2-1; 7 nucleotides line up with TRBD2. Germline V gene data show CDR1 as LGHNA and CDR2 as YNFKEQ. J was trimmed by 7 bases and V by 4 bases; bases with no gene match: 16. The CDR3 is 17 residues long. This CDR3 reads CASSRGRGGIKKNEQFF. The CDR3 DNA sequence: TGTGCCAGCAGCCGGGGGAGGGGCGGGATTAAGAAAAATGAGCAGTTCTTC.

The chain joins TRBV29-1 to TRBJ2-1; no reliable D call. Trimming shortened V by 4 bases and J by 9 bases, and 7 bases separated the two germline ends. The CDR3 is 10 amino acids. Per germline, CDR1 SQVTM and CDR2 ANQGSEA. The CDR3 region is CSVVGPEQFF. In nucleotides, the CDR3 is TGCAGCGTTGTAGGCCCTGAGCAGTTCTTC.

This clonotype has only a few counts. CDR3 sequence reads: CASSRGRQDSETQYF. The DNA for the CDR3 is TGTGCCAGCAGCCGCGGTCGACAGGACTCAGAGACCCAGTACTTC. The chain employs TRBV27 and TRBJ2-5, with D perhaps TRBD1 (6 bases). The CDR3 length is 15 residues. Trimming cost V 6 bases and J 4 bases, with 18 bases left between them. The germline V gene has CDR1 MNHEY and CDR2 SMNVEV (reference sequence).

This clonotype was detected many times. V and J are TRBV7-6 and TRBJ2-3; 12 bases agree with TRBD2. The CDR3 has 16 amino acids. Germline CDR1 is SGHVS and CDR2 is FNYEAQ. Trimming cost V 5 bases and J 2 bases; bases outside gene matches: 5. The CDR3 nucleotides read TGTGCCAGCAGCCCCCGACTAGCGGGAGCCACAGATACGCAGTATTTT. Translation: CASSPRLAGATDTQYF. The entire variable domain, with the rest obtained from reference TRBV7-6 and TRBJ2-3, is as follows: GAGVSQSPRYKVTKRGQDVALRCDPISGHVSLYWYRQALGQGPEFLTYFNYEAQQDKSGLPNDRFSAERPEGSISTLTIQRTEQRDSAMYRCASSPRLAGATDTQYFGPGTRLTVL.

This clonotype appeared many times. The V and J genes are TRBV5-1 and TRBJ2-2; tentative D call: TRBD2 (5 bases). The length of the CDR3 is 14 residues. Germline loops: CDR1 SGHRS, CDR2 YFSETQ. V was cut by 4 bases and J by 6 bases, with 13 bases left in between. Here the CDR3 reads CASSPLVLAGELFF. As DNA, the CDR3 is TGCGCCAGCAGCCCACTAGTATTGGCCGGGGAGCTGTTTTTT.

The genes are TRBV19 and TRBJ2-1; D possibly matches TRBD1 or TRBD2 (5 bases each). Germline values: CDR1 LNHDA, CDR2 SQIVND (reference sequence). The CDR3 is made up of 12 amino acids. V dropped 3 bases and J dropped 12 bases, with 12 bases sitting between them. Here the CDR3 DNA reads TGTGCCAGTAGTATGACCGGGACCGCGCAGTTCTTC. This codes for CASSMTGTAQFF.

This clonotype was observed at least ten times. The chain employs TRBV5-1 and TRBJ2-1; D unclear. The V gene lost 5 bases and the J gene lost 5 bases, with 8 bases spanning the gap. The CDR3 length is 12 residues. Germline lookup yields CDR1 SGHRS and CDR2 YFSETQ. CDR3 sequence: CASRWGHNEQFF. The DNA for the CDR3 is TGCGCCAGCAGATGGGGTCACAATGAGCAGTTCTTC.

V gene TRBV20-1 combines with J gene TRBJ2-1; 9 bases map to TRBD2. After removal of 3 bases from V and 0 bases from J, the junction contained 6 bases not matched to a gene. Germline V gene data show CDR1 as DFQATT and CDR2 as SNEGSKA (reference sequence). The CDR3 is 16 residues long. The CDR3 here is CSASIAGGSSYNEQFF. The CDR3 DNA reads TGCAGTGCTAGTATTGCGGGAGGGAGCTCCTACAATGAGCAGTTCTTC.

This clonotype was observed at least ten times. CDR3 sequence: CSVGSGFGEQYF. Written as DNA, the CDR3 is TGCAGCGTTGGTTCAGGGTTCGGTGAGCAGTACTTC. V is TRBV29-1 and J is TRBJ2-7; possibly TRBD1 for D (5 bases). The CDR3 contains 12 residues. From germline, CDR1 is SQVTM and CDR2 ANQGSEA. Trimming cost V 4 bases and J 7 bases, with 14 bases left between them.

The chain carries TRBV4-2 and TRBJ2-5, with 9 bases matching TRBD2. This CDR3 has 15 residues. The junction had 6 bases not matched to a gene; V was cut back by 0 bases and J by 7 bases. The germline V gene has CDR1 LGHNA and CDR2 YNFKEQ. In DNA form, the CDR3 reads TGTGCCAGCAGCCAAGAGGTTAGCGGGGGAAGGACCCAGTACTTC. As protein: CASSQEVSGGRTQYF.

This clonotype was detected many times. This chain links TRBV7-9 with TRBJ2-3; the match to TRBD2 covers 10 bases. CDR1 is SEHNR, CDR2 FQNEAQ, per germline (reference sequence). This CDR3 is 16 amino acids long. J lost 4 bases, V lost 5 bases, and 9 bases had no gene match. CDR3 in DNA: TGTGCCAGCAGCCCCATTGGACTAGCGGCGGCAGATACGCAGTATTTT. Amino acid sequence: CASSPIGLAAADTQYF. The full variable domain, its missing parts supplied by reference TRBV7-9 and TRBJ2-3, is DTGVSQNPRHKITKRGQNVTFRCDPISEHNRLYWYRQTLGQGPEFLTYFQNEAQLEKSRLLSDRFSAERPKGSFSTLEIQRTEQGDSAMYLCASSPIGLAAADTQYFGPGTRLTVL.

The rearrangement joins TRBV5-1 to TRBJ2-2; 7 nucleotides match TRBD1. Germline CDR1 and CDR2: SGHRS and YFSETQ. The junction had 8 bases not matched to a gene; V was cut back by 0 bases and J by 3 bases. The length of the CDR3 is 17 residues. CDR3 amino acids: CASSLDGPGGDTGELFF. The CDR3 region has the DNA TGCGCCAGCAGCTTGGATGGACCAGGGGGTGACACCGGGGAGCTGTTTTTT. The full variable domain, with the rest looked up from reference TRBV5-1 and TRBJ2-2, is KAGVTQTPRYLIKTRGQQVTLSCSPISGHRSVSWYQQTPGQGLQFLFEYFSETQRNKGNFPGRFSGRQFSNSRSEMNVSTLELGDSALYLCASSLDGPGGDTGELFFGEGSRLTVL.

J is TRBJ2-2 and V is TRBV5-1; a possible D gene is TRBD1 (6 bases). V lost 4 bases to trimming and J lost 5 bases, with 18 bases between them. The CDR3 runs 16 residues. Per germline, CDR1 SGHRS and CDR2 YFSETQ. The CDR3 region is CASSEGHRKGTGELFF. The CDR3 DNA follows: TGCGCCAGCAGCGAGGGACACCGAAAAGGAACCGGGGAGCTGTTTTTT.

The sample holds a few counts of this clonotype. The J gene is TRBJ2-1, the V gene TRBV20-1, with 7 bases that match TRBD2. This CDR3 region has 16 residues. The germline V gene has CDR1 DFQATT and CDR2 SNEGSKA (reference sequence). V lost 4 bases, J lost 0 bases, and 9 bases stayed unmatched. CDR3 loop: CSAKPTWTSSYNEQFF. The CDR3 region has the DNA TGCAGTGCTAAACCGACCTGGACTAGCTCCTACAATGAGCAGTTCTTC.

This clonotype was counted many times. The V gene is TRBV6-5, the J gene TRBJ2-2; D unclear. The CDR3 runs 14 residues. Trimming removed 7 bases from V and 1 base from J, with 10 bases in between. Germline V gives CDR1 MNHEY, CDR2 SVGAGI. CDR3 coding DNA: TGTGCCAGCACTTGGGCCAGGAACACCGGGGAGCTGTTTTTT. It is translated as CASTWARNTGELFF.